Included here is one T cell receptor (beta chain) sequence, with context. The antigen is unknown. The record originates from a study of CD8 T cells in ankylosing spondylitis. TCR beta libraries were made by quantitative 5'-RACE with molecular barcodes. One entry per CDR3 protein, called by TCRdb with MiXCR from the 5' RACE reads. The table has a few hundred thousand distinct CDR3 sequences, about 12% seen once. Overall study results and limits: As for the disease-linked clones, they showed a CD8+ phenotype and occurred at relatively low frequencies in peripheral blood. Characteristic of ankylosing spondylitis blood, it appeared, was a TCR beta motif comprising roughly 8 highly homologous variants. Disease-linked clones reportedly showed significant enrichment in matched ankylosing spondylitis synovial fluid.

The CDR3 spans 17 residues. V was clipped by 4 bases and J by 7 bases, with 21 bases between them. Germline CDR1 reads SGHRS; CDR2 reads YFSETQ. The V and J genes are TRBV5-1 and TRBJ1-6; D may be TRBD1 (5 bases). The sequence was obtained from a male donor with ankylosing spondylitis. Material for sequencing was blood, either unsorted or a sorted T cell fraction (not recorded which). CDR3 sequence reads: CASSTDPFPGGNSPLHF. CDR3 in DNA: TGCGCCAGCAGCACCGACCCATTCCCCGGGGGAAATTCACCCCTCCACTTT.